This TCR beta chain was profiled in a study of PD-1 blockade in classical Hodgkin lymphoma. Brentuximab vedotin exposure varied, and every patient relapsed after autologous stem cell transplantation. Researchers report purifying CD4+ T cells from thawed PBMCs by magnetic negative selection. The CDR3 loop spans 13 amino acids. Germline values: CDR1 SGHRS, CDR2 YFSETQ. V was shortened by 0 bases and J by 1 base, with 3 bases between the two germline ends. Produced via immunoSEQ multiplex PCR; TCRdb's table is partial and in-frame only. The profile shows 30,000 or so clones, over 75% of them singletons. As concerns this clone: Its specificity is unknown.

Points from the study as a whole: Newly diagnosed patients were said to have less baseline TCR diversity than healthy donors did.

This TCR was recovered from a human donor with classical Hodgkin lymphoma. The sample in question was CD4+ T cells from blood, obtained at baseline. The J gene is TRBJ2-3, the V gene TRBV5-1; no definite D call. CDR3 sequence: CASSLGGTDTQYF. DNA of the CDR3: TGCGCCAGCAGCTTGGGAGGCACAGATACGCAGTATTTT.